What follows describes a single T cell receptor beta chain. The data stem from a study of blood T cell repertoires in COVID-19. The CDR3 loop spans 15 amino acids. V lost 3 bases, J lost 3 bases, and 7 bases stayed unmatched. Germline values: CDR1 SGHRS, CDR2 YFSETQ. Source study methods: For nucleated cells, counts were estimated from reference gene primer amplification. TCRdb's copy holds only in-frame clones and misses some; the assay was immunoSEQ multiplex PCR. That table supplies the V and J calls and clone size; D and trimming were determined from the DNA. This sample has 150,000 to 200,000 clones; roughly 80% occur once, and the top ten carry roughly 5.1%.

The receptor was derived from a woman in her twenties or thirties with acute or convalescent COVID-19. The sample was peripheral blood. The chain links TRBV5-1 to TRBJ1-2; TRBD1 matches 8 bases. The CDR3 sequence: CASSSPDRAHYGYTF. CDR3 in DNA: TGCGCCAGCAGCTCCCCGGACAGGGCCCACTATGGCTACACCTTC.